These 22 T cell receptor beta chains were sequenced from one sample in a study of T cell repertoires in cytomegalovirus infection. TCRdb called the reads again in MiXCR, with one record for every CDR3 protein. The table shows almost 500,000 distinct CDR3 sequences, with around 11% occurring only once. Material for sequencing was PBMCs. The origin of the receptors is a human donor in good health (CMV status not recorded). Some clones in this sample may be carry-over from other donors' samples.

This clonotype came up a few times. This chain joins TRBV11-2 and TRBJ2-2, with 12 bases matching TRBD2. Germline V lookup: CDR1 SGHAT, CDR2 FQNNGV. CDR3 length equals 17 residues. With 4 bases clipped from V and 6 bases from J, the junction kept 9 bases outside the gene matches. The CDR3 protein is CASSWLAGGPGAGELFF. Here the CDR3 DNA reads TGTGCCAGCAGCTGGCTAGCGGGAGGGCCAGGGGCCGGGGAGCTGTTTTTT.

This clonotype was counted many times. This chain links TRBV12-3 or TRBV12-4 with TRBJ1-2; D gene ambiguous. Trimming removed 6 bases from V and 4 bases from J, with 18 bases in between. The CDR3 contains 15 residues. In DNA, the CDR3 is TGTGCCAGCAGCCCCAGACAAGGCAGCTTCTATGGCTACACCTTC. Its translation is CASSPRQGSFYGYTF.

A few counts support this clonotype. A junction end diverges from the germline sequence, so it may reflect a read error. This CDR3 is CASSSQSYGQYF. The DNA for the CDR3 is TGTGCCAGCAGTTCCCAGAGTTACGGGCAGTACTTC. This sequence joins TRBV28 and TRBJ2-7; D is unresolved. The germline gives CDR1 MDHEN, CDR2 SYDVKM. The CDR3 sequence is 12 residues long.

The sample holds one count of this clonotype. This chain links TRBV14 with TRBJ1-3; 7 nucleotides line up with TRBD1. Germline trimming cut 5 bases from V and 0 bases from J; bases unmatched to any gene: 7. The CDR3 length is 16 residues. CDR1 is SGHDN and CDR2 is FVKESK in the germline V gene. The CDR3 DNA follows: TGTGCCAGCAGCTTGGGGACAGCACACTCTGGAAACACCATATATTTT. Residues: CASSLGTAHSGNTIYF.

This clonotype came up a few times. The V gene is TRBV2, the J gene TRBJ2-7; a weak D match, TRBD2 (6 bases). The CDR3 sequence is 16 residues long. Trimming left V 1 base short and J 2 bases short, with 15 bases between. CDR1 and CDR2 (germline): SNHLY, FYNNEI. CDR3 protein: CASSEGSRDLAYEQYF. The CDR3 nucleotides read TGTGCCAGCAGTGAAGGGTCGCGGGACCTCGCCTACGAGCAGTACTTC. The full variable domain, its missing parts supplied by reference TRBV2 and TRBJ2-7, is EPEVTQTPSHQVTQMGQEVILRCVPISNHLYFYWYRQILGQKVEFLVSFYNNEISEKSEIFDDQFSVERPDGSNFTLKIRSTKLEDSAMYFCASSEGSRDLAYEQYFGPGTRLTVT.

The chain carries TRBV19 and TRBJ1-2; D not certain. Per the germline V gene, CDR1 is LNHDA and CDR2 is SQIVND (reference sequence). V lost 7 bases and J 0 bases, leaving 15 bases between the germline ends. This CDR3 contains 15 residues. CDR3 coding DNA: TGTGCCAGTACCCCCCCCCGGGATTCTAACTATGGCTACACCTTC. This codes for CASTPPRDSNYGYTF.

This chain joins TRBV5-6 and TRBJ1-1; 8 nucleotides align to TRBD1. V was clipped by 1 base and J by 3 bases; unmatched bases: 8. Per the germline V gene, CDR1 is SGHDT and CDR2 is YYEEEE. The CDR3 has 16 amino acids. CDR3 in amino acids: CASSLSSGGPDTEAFF. CDR3 DNA: TGTGCCAGCAGCTTGTCATCAGGGGGCCCTGACACTGAAGCTTTCTTT. Together with reference TRBV5-6 and TRBJ1-1, the CDR3 gives the full variable domain: DAGVTQSPTHLIKTRGQQVTLRCSPKSGHDTVSWYQQALGQGPQFIFQYYEEEERQRGNFPDRFSGHQFPNYSSELNVNALLLGDSALYLCASSLSSGGPDTEAFFGQGTRLTVV.

This sequence joins TRBV9 and TRBJ2-7; D may be TRBD2 (6 bases). V was trimmed by 3 bases and J by 0 bases, leaving 13 bases between them. In germline, CDR1 is SGDLS, CDR2 YYNGEE. CDR3 size: 15 residues. CDR3 protein: CASSEGSGYSYEQYF. The DNA of the CDR3 is TGTGCCAGCAGCGAGGGTAGCGGATACTCCTACGAGCAGTACTTC.

The V call is TRBV6-6, the J call TRBJ2-7; tentative D call: TRBD2 (5 bases). V shed 6 bases and J shed 2 bases, with 17 bases lying between them. The germline V gene encodes CDR1 MNHNY and CDR2 SVGAGI (reference sequence). The CDR3 sequence is 15 residues long. The CDR3 sequence is CASREVAGRTYEQYF. CDR3 DNA: TGTGCCAGCAGGGAGGTCGCGGGTCGGACCTACGAGCAGTACTTC.

This sequence joins TRBV9 and TRBJ1-3, with D unresolved. Trimming took off 0 bases at V and 4 bases at J, with 11 bases between the two ends. Germline CDR1 reads SGDLS; CDR2 reads YYNGEE. The CDR3 is made up of 15 amino acids. The CDR3 protein is CASSVGSPVGNTIYF. CDR3 coding DNA: TGTGCCAGCAGCGTAGGGAGCCCGGTAGGAAACACCATATATTTT.

The CDR3 coding sequence is TGTGCCAGCAGCACCCAGCGTCCGGTTACCTACAATGAGCAGTTCTTC. Protein: CASSTQRPVTYNEQFF. The genes are TRBV28 and TRBJ2-1; no clear D. The V end was cut by 6 bases, the J end by 2 bases, with 17 bases between. Germline CDR1 is MDHEN and CDR2 is SYDVKM. CDR3 length: 16 amino acids.

Ten or more counts support this clonotype. The rearrangement joins TRBV19 to TRBJ1-4; D unclear. Between the trimmed V and J ends, which lost 7 bases and 0 bases, there was a span of 9 bases. Looked up from germline, CDR1 is LNHDA and CDR2 is SQIVND (reference sequence). The CDR3 contains 14 residues. CDR3 sequence (DNA): TGTGCCAGTAACCCGTGGACAACTAATGAAAAACTGTTTTTT. Amino acid sequence: CASNPWTTNEKLFF.

This clonotype was seen at least ten times. The rearrangement uses TRBV7-2 and TRBJ2-7, with 11 bases matching TRBD2. There are 15 residues in the CDR3. V gave up 5 bases and J gave up 6 bases; unmatched junction bases: 9. The V gene's germline CDR1 is SGHTA and CDR2 FQGNSA. This CDR3 reads CASSPVVSGRGEQYF. As DNA, the CDR3 is TGTGCCAGCAGCCCAGTCGTTAGCGGGAGGGGCGAGCAGTACTTC.

Ten or more counts support this clonotype. The chain carries TRBV7-8 and TRBJ1-3; a possible D gene is TRBD1 (6 bases). V lost 7 bases and J lost 0, with 10 bases in between. Germline CDR1 SGHVS, CDR2 FQNEAQ. The CDR3 covers 14 residues. The CDR3 bases are TGTGCCAGCAACGACAGGAGCTCTGGAAACACCATATATTTT. Protein product: CASNDRSSGNTIYF. Full variable domain (remainder filled in from reference TRBV7-8 and TRBJ1-3): GAGVSQSPRYKVAKRGQDVALRCDPISGHVSLFWYQQALGQGPEFLTYFQNEAQLDKSGLPSDRFFAERPEGSVSTLKIQRTQQEDSAVYLCASNDRSSGNTIYFGEGSWLTVV.

This clonotype was observed at least ten times. The chain is built from TRBV7-6 and TRBJ1-1; TRBD1 might be the D (5 bases). Germline V gives CDR1 SGHVS, CDR2 FNYEAQ. CDR3 length: 14 residues. The ends were cut back, 8 bases at V and 0 bases at J, with 13 bases in the middle. The CDR3 loop reads CASGTGTVNTEAFF. CDR3 coding DNA: TGTGCCAGCGGGACGGGGACGGTGAACACTGAAGCTTTCTTT. Based on the CDR3 plus reference TRBV7-6 and TRBJ1-1, the full variable domain is GAGVSQSPRYKVTKRGQDVALRCDPISGHVSLYWYRQALGQGPEFLTYFNYEAQQDKSGLPNDRFSAERPEGSISTLTIQRTEQRDSAMYRCASGTGTVNTEAFFGQGTRLTVV.

The sample holds a few counts of this clonotype. This chain links TRBV6-6 with TRBJ2-5; weak D call: TRBD2 (6 bases). With 7 bases removed from V and 3 bases from J, the gap between germline ends came to 12 bases. Germline values: CDR1 MNHNY, CDR2 SVGAGI (reference sequence). CDR3 length equals 13 residues. The CDR3 bases are TGTGCCAGCAAGCGTAGCGGCGAAGAGACCCAGTACTTC. Translating gives CASKRSGEETQYF.

There are a few counts of this clonotype. The V call is TRBV20-1, the J call TRBJ2-5; possibly TRBD2 for D (5 bases). This CDR3 comprises 13 residues. The germline V gene has CDR1 DFQATT and CDR2 SNEGSKA (reference sequence). Trimming stripped 6 bases from V and 2 bases from J, with 13 bases between. The CDR3, as DNA: TGCAGTGCCCTTTGGGAGCTTCAAGAGACCCAGTACTTC. Protein sequence: CSALWELQETQYF.

V and J are TRBV27 and TRBJ1-1; the match to TRBD1 covers 7 bases. V lost 5 bases to trimming and J lost 5 bases; unmatched junction nucleotides: 5. The CDR3 sequence is 13 residues long. Germline CDR1 reads MNHEY; CDR2 reads SMNVEV (reference sequence). As DNA, the CDR3 is TGTGCCAGCAGTGCAGGGGGACGAACTGAAGCTTTCTTT. Translated: CASSAGGRTEAFF.

The V and J genes are TRBV20-1 and TRBJ2-2; D may match TRBD1 or TRBD2 (6 bases each). V gave up 1 base and J gave up 3 bases, with 9 bases separating them. Germline loops: CDR1 DFQATT, CDR2 SNEGSKA (reference sequence). This CDR3 spans 14 amino acids. The CDR3: CSARAGGDTGELFF. CDR3 nucleotide sequence: TGCAGTGCTAGAGCCGGGGGCGACACCGGGGAGCTGTTTTTT.

J is TRBJ2-1 and V is TRBV23-1; TRBD1 matches 7 bases. TRBV23-1 is an open reading frame whose function is uncertain. This CDR3 region has 18 residues. The ends lost 0 bases at V and 5 bases at J; junction bases unmatched: 13. The CDR3 bases are TGCGCCAGCAGTCAATCCGGCACTCTTCAGGGGGAAGACAATGAGCAGTTCTTC. Protein sequence: CASSQSGTLQGEDNEQFF.

This clonotype was picked up many times. The V and J genes are TRBV5-4 and TRBJ2-4; D remains ambiguous. Trimming took 3 bases from V and 0 from J, leaving 13 bases between them. Germline loops: CDR1 SGHNT, CDR2 YYREEE (reference sequence). The CDR3 consists of 16 residues. The CDR3 is CASSSQELRAKNIQYF. CDR3 sequence (DNA): TGTGCCAGCAGCTCCCAGGAGTTGCGAGCCAAAAACATTCAGTACTTC.

In this sample, this clonotype turned up many times. CDR3: CASTIWSNQPQHF. The CDR3 region has the DNA TGTGCCAGCACTATTTGGAGCAATCAGCCCCAGCATTTT. V usage is TRBV6-2 or TRBV6-3 and J usage is TRBJ1-5; no firm D call. The CDR3 length is 13 residues. Germline V gene data show CDR1 as MNHEY and CDR2 as SVGEGT. V was shortened by 7 bases and J by 1 base, with 8 bases between the two germline ends.